This entry lists 31 T cell receptor beta chains sequenced from one sample in a study of blood T cell repertoires in COVID-19. The protocol was immunoSEQ multiplex PCR, while the TCRdb copy is restricted to in-frame clones and leaves out a portion. The sample carries approximately 96,000 clones, roughly 96% recorded once. Sequencing input: peripheral blood. The receptors shown here come from a human donor with active COVID-19. The donor label of this sample is uncertain.

The chain has TRBV6-1 and TRBJ1-2, with D possibly being TRBD1 (5 bases). The CDR3 totals 13 residues. CDR1 and CDR2 (germline): MNHNS, SASEGT. The V end was cut by 1 base, the J end by 9 bases, with 12 bases between. The CDR3 here is CASSEGGRGRYTF. The CDR3 DNA sequence: TGTGCCAGCAGTGAAGGAGGTAGGGGTCGCTACACCTTC.

The V gene is TRBV14, the J gene TRBJ2-5, with TRBD2 matching over 10 bases. The germline V gene has CDR1 SGHDN and CDR2 FVKESK. The V and J ends lost 3 bases and 4 bases, in that order; junction bases with no gene match: 8. The CDR3 has 16 residues. The CDR3 sequence: CASSHLIAGGGETQYF. The CDR3 DNA sequence: TGTGCCAGCAGCCATCTAATAGCGGGAGGCGGAGAGACCCAGTACTTC.

The table lists this clone with a count of one. The chain recombines TRBV28 with TRBJ2-3; 16 nucleotides align to TRBD2. Germline V lookup: CDR1 MDHEN, CDR2 SYDVKM. This CDR3 has 17 amino acids. V gave up 6 bases and J gave up 2 bases; unmatched junction bases: 5. The CDR3 loop is CASRGLAGGPNTDTQYF. CDR3 nucleotide sequence: TGTGCCAGCAGGGGACTAGCGGGAGGGCCTAACACAGATACGCAGTATTTT.

The chain carries TRBV3-1 (or the pseudogene TRBV3-2) and TRBJ2-7, with D possibly matching TRBD1 (7 bases). CDR1 is LGHDT, CDR2 YNNKEL, per germline (reference sequence). Trimming removed 1 base from V and 6 bases from J, with 10 bases in between. The CDR3 sequence is 13 residues long. DNA for the CDR3: TGTGCCAGCAGCCAAGGACAGGGAGGCGAGCAGTACTTC. It is translated as CASSQGQGGEQYF.

The V and J genes are TRBV6-4 and TRBJ1-2; 7 nucleotides align to TRBD1. CDR3 length: 13 residues. Germline-derived CDR1 and CDR2 are MRHNA and SNTAGT. V shed 6 bases, J shed 4 bases, and the junction held 5 bases outside the gene matches. In nucleotides, the CDR3 is TGTGCCAGCAGAGGGGACAGAATCTATGGCTACACCTTC. It specifies CASRGDRIYGYTF.

This sequence joins TRBV3-1 (or the pseudogene TRBV3-2) and TRBJ1-2; TRBD1 is a possible D gene (5 bases). Germline CDR1 LGHDT, CDR2 YNNKEL (reference sequence). Trimming shortened V by 1 base and J by 7 bases, and 13 bases separated the two germline ends. This CDR3 comprises 14 residues. The CDR3 protein is CASSQGTSLFGYTF. In DNA form, the CDR3 reads TGTGCCAGCAGCCAAGGGACATCCTTATTTGGCTACACCTTC.

The chain joins TRBV5-4 to TRBJ2-5, with 7 bases matching TRBD2. The V and J ends lost 7 bases and 1 base, in that order; junction bases with no gene match: 10. Germline V lookup: CDR1 SGHNT, CDR2 YYREEE (reference sequence). CDR3 length equals 15 residues. The CDR3 DNA is TGTGCCAGCTCCGTTAGGGTAGCGGGCCAAGAGACCCAGTACTTC. This translates into CASSVRVAGQETQYF.

The chain links TRBV9 to TRBJ2-3; 8 nucleotides align to TRBD2. The CDR3 is 18 residues long. The germline V gene has CDR1 SGDLS and CDR2 YYNGEE. With 0 bases clipped from V and 6 bases from J, the junction kept 15 bases outside the gene matches. The CDR3 nucleotides read TGTGCCAGCAGCGTAGGCCCCGGGACTAGAACGCGGATGGATACGCAGTATTTT. This codes for CASSVGPGTRTRMDTQYF.

This rearrangement joins TRBV11-2 to TRBJ2-1; a possible D gene is TRBD1 (5 bases). The length of the CDR3 is 18 residues. V dropped 3 bases and J dropped 6 bases, with 24 bases sitting between them. CDR1 and CDR2 (germline): SGHAT, FQNNGV. The CDR3 nucleotides are TGTGCCAGCAGCTTCCTCGTGACAGCCAGAGGATTGTCCAATGAGCAGTTCTTC. It is translated as CASSFLVTARGLSNEQFF.

The J gene is TRBJ1-1, the V gene TRBV6-5; D not certain. Trimming removed 0 bases from V and 3 bases from J, with 5 bases in between. The length of the CDR3 is 13 residues. CDR1 and CDR2 from the germline V gene are MNHEY and SVGAGI. CDR3 DNA sequence: TGTGCCAGCAGTTACTCCGTTGACACTGAAGCTTTCTTT. It translates to CASSYSVDTEAFF.

The chain links TRBV19 to TRBJ2-7, with 7 positions matching TRBD1. The CDR3 is 15 amino acids. J lost 2 bases, V lost 3 bases, and 7 bases had no gene match. CDR1 LNHDA and CDR2 SQIVND come from the germline V gene (reference sequence). DNA of the CDR3: TGTGCCAGTAGTATCCTCGGGACAGATACCTACGAGCAGTACTTC. Its protein product is CASSILGTDTYEQYF.

This clone was counted once. The V call is TRBV19, the J call TRBJ2-1; TRBD2 might be the D (6 bases). CDR1 and CDR2 from the germline V gene are LNHDA and SQIVND (reference sequence). V gave up 5 bases and J gave up 2 bases, with 13 bases separating them. The CDR3 is 15 amino acids. The CDR3 bases are TGTGCCAGTAGTCCTGAGGGAGGAACCTACAATGAGCAGTTCTTC. Translating it yields CASSPEGGTYNEQFF.

V gene TRBV9 combines with J gene TRBJ2-3; 10 nucleotides align to TRBD2. This CDR3 spans 15 amino acids. The V segment lost 4 bases and the J segment 3 bases; nucleotides outside the gene matches: 5. The V gene's germline CDR1 is SGDLS and CDR2 YYNGEE. The chain's CDR3 is CASSTRSGRTDTQYF. CDR3 bases: TGTGCCAGCAGCACCCGTAGCGGGAGGACAGATACGCAGTATTTT.

The chain has TRBV19 and TRBJ2-1; perhaps TRBD2 as D (5 bases). CDR1 and CDR2 from the germline V gene are LNHDA and SQIVND (reference sequence). This CDR3 region has 15 residues. The V and J ends lost 5 bases and 6 bases respectively, with 17 bases between them. The CDR3 region has the DNA TGTGCCAGTAGTGGTACAGCCTTGAGGGCCAATGAGCAGTTCTTC. Its translation: CASSGTALRANEQFF.

For the CDR3, the DNA is TGTGCCAGTAGTCCCTATATTCGGGAAGGCGCAGAGACCCAGTACTTC. It yields the protein CASSPYIREGAETQYF. This chain links TRBV19 with TRBJ2-5; D is possibly TRBD2 (5 bases). The CDR3 consists of 16 residues. V lost 5 bases to trimming and J lost 4 bases, with 20 bases between them. Germline V lookup: CDR1 LNHDA, CDR2 SQIVND (reference sequence).

V is TRBV6-5 and J is TRBJ2-2; D possibly corresponds to TRBD1 (6 bases). Germline CDR1 is MNHEY and CDR2 is SVGAGI. Trimming shortened V by 8 bases and J by 4 bases, and 8 bases separated the two germline ends. This CDR3 region has 12 residues. The CDR3 protein is CASQGSTGELFF. CDR3 DNA: TGTGCCAGCCAGGGGTCCACCGGGGAGCTGTTTTTT.

V and J are TRBV15 and TRBJ2-7; tentatively, D is TRBD1 (7 bases). Germline CDR1 reads LNHNV; CDR2 reads YYDKDF (reference sequence). The CDR3 covers 13 residues. Trimming shortened V by 3 bases and J by 4 bases, and 10 bases separated the two germline ends. In nucleotides, the CDR3 is TGTGCCACCAGCAGCTCAGGGGGGTACGAGCAGTACTTC. This gives the protein CATSSSGGYEQYF.

The V call is TRBV27, the J call TRBJ2-3, with unresolved D. This CDR3 is built from 16 residues. V was cut by 3 bases and J by 5 bases, with 18 bases left in between. Per the germline V gene, CDR1 is MNHEY and CDR2 is SMNVEV (reference sequence). CDR3 in amino acids: CASSFQGSGVIDTQYF. CDR3 bases: TGTGCCAGCAGTTTCCAAGGTTCTGGAGTCATAGATACGCAGTATTTT.

V usage is TRBV29-1 and J usage is TRBJ1-4; 7 nucleotides match TRBD1. CDR1 and CDR2 from the germline V gene are SQVTM and ANQGSEA. Trimming cost V 0 bases and J 14 bases; bases outside gene matches: 15. The CDR3 is 15 amino acids. CDR3 sequence reads: CSVEDRPGQNLWLFF. Here the CDR3 DNA reads TGCAGCGTTGAAGATCGTCCGGGACAGAACTTGTGGCTGTTTTTT.

A single count supports this clone. V and J are TRBV29-1 and TRBJ2-7; TRBD2 matches at 7 bases. The CDR3 has 13 residues. The germline gives CDR1 SQVTM, CDR2 ANQGSEA. V shed 1 base, J shed 0 bases, and the junction held 0 bases outside the gene matches. In DNA form, the CDR3 reads TGCAGCGTTGAAGCGGGAGGCTCCTACGAGCAGTACTTC. Translated, it gives CSVEAGGSYEQYF.

A few counts support this clone. The V gene is TRBV3-1 (or the pseudogene TRBV3-2), the J gene TRBJ1-5, with a tentative D call TRBD1 (5 bases). CDR3 length equals 14 residues. Trimming shortened V by 1 base and J by 5 bases, and 9 bases separated the two germline ends. Germline V CDR1 and CDR2: LGHDT, YNNKEL (reference sequence). The CDR3 DNA reads TGTGCCAGCAGCCAAGTGCCGGGGGATCAGCCCCAGCATTTT. Translated, it gives CASSQVPGDQPQHF.

The chain combines TRBV7-9 with TRBJ2-2; TRBD1 is a possible D gene (5 bases). The V gene lost 0 bases and the J gene lost 1 base, with 12 bases spanning the gap. CDR3 length: 17 residues. Germline V gene sequence: CDR1 SEHNR, CDR2 FQNEAQ (reference sequence). In nucleotides, the CDR3 is TGTGCCAGCAGCTTAGCGCGAGGACAAATGAACACCGGGGAGCTGTTTTTT. Translated, it gives CASSLARGQMNTGELFF.

V usage is TRBV5-1 and J usage is TRBJ2-7; D perhaps matches TRBD1 (6 bases). Trimming took off 0 bases at V and 6 bases at J, with 10 bases between the two ends. This CDR3 is built from 13 residues. Germline V lookup: CDR1 SGHRS, CDR2 YFSETQ. The CDR3 sequence: CASSLAVRGEQYF. DNA of the CDR3: TGCGCCAGCAGCTTGGCCGTCAGGGGCGAGCAGTACTTC.

The chain links TRBV7-9 to TRBJ1-2, with D perhaps matching TRBD1 (5 bases). The V end lost 4 bases, the J end lost 4 bases, and 13 bases lay between the germline ends. The V gene's germline CDR1 is SEHNR and CDR2 FQNEAQ (reference sequence). The CDR3 spans 14 residues. CDR3 protein: CASSSGQTVYGYTF. CDR3 DNA: TGTGCCAGCAGCTCCGGTCAGACAGTCTATGGCTACACCTTC.

The rearrangement links TRBV27 to TRBJ2-7; TRBD1 matches at 9 bases. Germline V CDR1 and CDR2: MNHEY, SMNVEV (reference sequence). The CDR3 is 14 residues long. Trimming removed 5 bases from V and 7 bases from J; junction bases left unmatched: 9. CDR3 nucleotide sequence: TGTGCCAGCAGTAGGCCGGGACAGGGAGGGGAGCAGTACTTC. Amino acids: CASSRPGQGGEQYF.

This chain's CDR3 is CASSLESRSYNEQFF. The CDR3 DNA reads as TGTGCCAGCAGCTTGGAGAGCAGGTCCTACAATGAGCAGTTCTTC. The chain has TRBV5-4 and TRBJ2-1; D not resolved. The CDR3 runs to 15 residues. Trimming took 0 bases from V and 1 from J, leaving 8 bases between them. The germline V gene has CDR1 SGHNT and CDR2 YYREEE (reference sequence). Using reference TRBV5-4 and TRBJ2-1 for the parts outside the CDR3, the full variable domain is ETGVTQSPTHLIKTRGQQVTLRCSSQSGHNTVSWYQQALGQGPQFIFQYYREEENGRGNFPPRFSGLQFPNYSSELNVNALELDDSALYLCASSLESRSYNEQFFGPGTRLTVL.

This rearrangement joins TRBV5-5 to TRBJ2-3; 10 nucleotides match TRBD2. Trimming at V came to 5 bases and at J to 3 bases, leaving 6 bases not matched to a gene. Germline CDR1 and CDR2: SGHKS and YYEKEE (reference sequence). The CDR3 extends over 15 amino acids. The CDR3 sequence: CASSFSSGRTDTQYF. CDR3 coding DNA: TGTGCCAGCAGTTTCTCTAGCGGGAGAACAGATACGCAGTATTTT.

V is TRBV28 and J is TRBJ2-1, with TRBD1 matching 9 bases. The CDR3 has 15 amino acids. Germline V gene lookup returns CDR1 MDHEN and CDR2 SYDVKM. Trimming took 3 bases from V and 6 from J; bases not matched to a gene: 6. The CDR3 nucleotides are TGTGCCAGCAGTTTTTCGGGACAGGGCCCCAATGAGCAGTTCTTC. The encoded protein is CASSFSGQGPNEQFF.

A single count supports this clone. The V call is TRBV7-9, the J call TRBJ2-7; 9 positions match TRBD2. This CDR3 is 17 amino acids long. Germline V lookup: CDR1 SEHNR, CDR2 FQNEAQ (reference sequence). The ends lost 5 bases at V and 3 bases at J; junction bases unmatched: 14. CDR3: CASSPPYGGRGGYEQYF. The CDR3, as DNA: TGTGCCAGCAGCCCCCCCTATGGCGGGAGGGGAGGCTACGAGCAGTACTTC.

The chain has TRBV10-3 and TRBJ2-5; D not certain. The CDR3 runs to 12 residues. Trimming removed 5 bases from V and 0 bases from J, with 4 bases in between. Germline V gives CDR1 ENHRY, CDR2 SYGVKD. The CDR3: CAISPDQETQYF. In nucleotides, the CDR3 is TGTGCCATCAGTCCCGACCAAGAGACCCAGTACTTC.

This chain links TRBV5-1 with TRBJ1-4; 7 bases map to TRBD1. Germline V CDR1 and CDR2: SGHRS, YFSETQ. Trimming took 5 bases from V and 3 from J; bases not matched to a gene: 7. The CDR3 runs 15 residues. The CDR3 nucleotides read TGCGCCAGCAGACCCCGACAGGGTCCTAATGAAAAACTGTTTTTT. Protein sequence: CASRPRQGPNEKLFF.